One and the same sample provided the 14 T cell receptor beta chains below, sequenced in a study of cytomegalovirus exposure and HLA in healthy donors. This table comes from immunoSEQ multiplex PCR, and its TCRdb copy is limited to in-frame clones, with some not included. The sample holds 300,000 to 450,000 clones; roughly 85% are singletons and the top ten take 0.83%. Sequenced material: PBMCs. The source of these receptors is a woman aged 18-30 years in good health and CMV-seronegative.

For this clone: At the DNA level, this CDR3 is encoded by other sequences in the same sample as well. The CDR3 region is CASSPSTGSYEQYF. The CDR3 region has the DNA TGTGCCAGCTCACCCTCGACAGGGTCCTACGAGCAGTACTTC. The chain is built from TRBV18 and TRBJ2-7; 7 nucleotides match TRBD1. After removal of 3 bases from V and 1 base from J, the junction contained 3 bases not matched to a gene. The CDR3 covers 14 residues. Germline CDR1 is KGHSH and CDR2 is LQKENI.

The chain carries TRBV19 and TRBJ2-1, with 14 nucleotides matching TRBD2. Germline V gives CDR1 LNHDA, CDR2 SQIVND (reference sequence). The CDR3 is made up of 16 amino acids. The V gene end was trimmed by 4 bases and the J gene end by 6 bases; junction bases not matched to a gene: 5. The CDR3: CASSKGLAGAGNEQFF. The CDR3 DNA is TGTGCCAGTAGTAAGGGACTAGCGGGAGCGGGCAATGAGCAGTTCTTC.

The chain links TRBV7-9 to TRBJ2-7, with D maybe TRBD2 (5 bases). Trimming stripped 5 bases from V and 3 bases from J, with 8 bases between. Germline V gene data show CDR1 as SEHNR and CDR2 as FQNEAQ (reference sequence). This CDR3 region has 12 residues. The CDR3 loop is CASSPTSYEQYF. The CDR3 region has the DNA TGTGCCAGCAGCCCCACTAGCTACGAGCAGTACTTC. Looking up the rest from reference TRBV7-9 and TRBJ2-7 gives the full variable domain: DTGVSQNPRHKITKRGQNVTFRCDPISEHNRLYWYRQTLGQGPEFLTYFQNEAQLEKSRLLSDRFSAERPKGSFSTLEIQRTEQGDSAMYLCASSPTSYEQYFGPGTRLTVT.

The chain recombines TRBV30 with TRBJ1-6; possible D gene TRBD1, 5 bases. This CDR3 region has 15 residues. CDR1 is GTSNPN, CDR2 SVGIG, per germline (reference sequence). V gave up 3 bases and J gave up 2 bases, with 11 bases separating them. The CDR3: CAWSPTGTYNSPLHF. CDR3 sequence (DNA): TGTGCCTGGAGCCCCACAGGCACCTATAATTCACCCCTCCACTTT.

This sequence joins TRBV28 and TRBJ1-2, with TRBD1 matching over 7 bases. The V segment lost 5 bases and the J segment 4 bases; nucleotides outside the gene matches: 7. The CDR3 covers 14 residues. Germline V gene sequence: CDR1 MDHEN, CDR2 SYDVKM. The CDR3 sequence is CASSGTALSYGYTF. The CDR3 DNA reads TGTGCCAGCAGTGGGACAGCCCTTAGCTATGGCTACACCTTC.

This clone was found a few times. The rearrangement joins TRBV6-6 to TRBJ1-6; 9 bases map to TRBD1. The germline V gene has CDR1 MNHNY and CDR2 SVGAGI (reference sequence). The CDR3 is 14 amino acids. The junction had 11 bases not matched to a gene; V was cut back by 6 bases and J by 14 bases. The CDR3 sequence: CASSPRTGALSLHF. The DNA for the CDR3 is TGTGCCAGCAGCCCCCGGACAGGGGCCCTATCCCTCCACTTT.

The chain uses TRBV28 and TRBJ1-1; 9 positions match TRBD1. Germline assignment: CDR1 MDHEN and CDR2 SYDVKM. The trim removed 5 bases at V and 1 base at J, leaving 5 bases unmatched. This CDR3 is 15 amino acids long. CDR3 nucleotides: TGTGCCAGCAGTCCAACAGGGGGCCCGAACACTGAAGCTTTCTTT. This codes for CASSPTGGPNTEAFF.

This chain links TRBV6-1 with TRBJ2-1, with D possibly being TRBD2 (5 bases). Trimming removed 2 bases from V and 3 bases from J, with 8 bases in between. CDR1 MNHNS and CDR2 SASEGT come from the germline V gene. This CDR3 comprises 14 residues. CDR3 protein: CASSEIAFYNEQFF. For the CDR3, the DNA is TGTGCCAGCAGTGAAATAGCGTTCTACAATGAGCAGTTCTTC.

This clone was seen only once. The chain has TRBV6-5 and TRBJ2-4, with TRBD2 matching 8 bases. Unmatched junction bases numbered 12, after V lost 9 bases and J lost 8 bases. This CDR3 is built from 14 residues. The germline V gene encodes CDR1 MNHEY and CDR2 SVGAGI. For the CDR3, the DNA is TGTGCCAGTTCCCCTCCGGGGGGGGTACACATTCAGTACTTC. Protein: CASSPPGGVHIQYF.

The chain couples TRBV27 to TRBJ2-7; TRBD2 agrees at 8 bases. This CDR3 is built from 16 residues. Germline V lookup: CDR1 MNHEY, CDR2 SMNVEV (reference sequence). Unmatched junction bases numbered 16, after V lost 7 bases and J lost 5 bases. The CDR3 sequence is CASTPRLAGTLDEQYF. The CDR3 DNA sequence: TGTGCCAGCACCCCCCGGTTAGCGGGGACCCTCGACGAGCAGTACTTC.

The V gene is TRBV7-2, the J gene TRBJ2-6; the match to TRBD1 covers 8 bases. In germline, CDR1 is SGHTA, CDR2 FQGNSA. The J segment lost 3 bases and the V segment lost 3 bases, leaving 7 bases of the junction unmatched. The length of the CDR3 is 17 residues. The CDR3: CASSFLRGLGGANVLTF. CDR3 nucleotides: TGTGCCAGCAGCTTTCTCAGGGGGCTCGGTGGGGCCAACGTCCTGACTTTC.

This clone occurred many times. V usage is TRBV23-1 and J usage is TRBJ1-1, with D hard to call. TRBV23-1 is treated as an ORF (open reading frame) with a function not yet certain. This CDR3 is 14 amino acids long. V gave up 2 bases and J gave up 4 bases, with 11 bases separating them. This CDR3 is CASSQPSGSTEAFF. In DNA, the CDR3 is TGCGCCAGCAGTCAACCCTCGGGGAGCACTGAAGCTTTCTTT.

This clone was observed a few times. The gene calls are TRBV9 and TRBJ1-2, with a possible D match to TRBD1 (5 bases). The CDR3 extends over 13 amino acids. Germline V gene lookup returns CDR1 SGDLS and CDR2 YYNGEE. The V end lost 3 bases, the J end lost 4 bases, and 10 bases lay between the germline ends. CDR3 protein: CASSETGTYGYTF. The DNA of the CDR3 is TGTGCCAGCAGCGAAACAGGTACCTATGGCTACACCTTC.

This clone appeared once. The chain joins TRBV6-1 to TRBJ2-1; 9 bases are shared with TRBD1. Germline assignment: CDR1 MNHNS and CDR2 SASEGT. The CDR3 has 13 amino acids. The J segment lost 7 bases and the V segment lost 6 bases, leaving 4 bases of the junction unmatched. In DNA form, the CDR3 reads TGTGCCAGCAGCAGGGACAGGGTGAATGAGCAGTTCTTC. It encodes CASSRDRVNEQFF.